This TCR beta chain was profiled in a study of PD-1 blockade in classical Hodgkin lymphoma. Findings and limits, study-wide: Newly diagnosed patients had diversity similar to the baseline diversity of complete responders. Nivolumab initiation under 1 year post-ASCT meant exclusion.

Libraries were prepared by immunoSEQ multiplex PCR; TCRdb keeps only in-frame clonotypes and omits some of them. In the table there are some 58,000 clones, approximately 94% of which are singletons. V lost 4 bases and J lost 5; bases outside the gene matches: 1. Germline V gene data show CDR1 as SGHKS and CDR2 as YYEKEE (reference sequence). The CDR3 consists of 14 residues. This clone was seen once. The antigen remains unidentified. Time point in this sample: cycle 4 day 1 (C4D1), after about 6 weeks of nivolumab. Relapses following autologous stem cell transplantation were seen in all patients, with brentuximab vedotin exposure varying. Best outcomes ranged across complete response, partial response and progressive disease.

This receptor was obtained from a human donor with classical Hodgkin lymphoma. Sequenced material: peripheral blood mononuclear cells (PBMCs), taken before the fourth cycle of nivolumab. The V call is TRBV5-5, the J call TRBJ2-5; 14 bases fit TRBD2. CDR3 DNA: TGTGCCAGCAGCGGGACTAGCGGGGGCGAGACCCAGTACTTC. This sequence encodes CASSGTSGGETQYF.